The TCR beta chain described here comes from a study of CD8 T cells in Susac syndrome. Germline V gives CDR1 DFQATT, CDR2 SNEGSKA (reference sequence). The CDR3 loop spans 12 amino acids. V lost 7 bases to trimming and J lost 4 bases, with 11 bases between them. General observations from the study: The study recognized that its TCR sequencing and HLA analysis covered a relatively small number of individuals.

Peripheral blood CD8+ and CD4+ T cells were profiled by TCR beta sequencing. TEMRA cells underwent FACS enrichment and CD8+ and CD4+ T cells underwent negative isolation. Reverse transcription of about 0.45 to 1 ug RNA was carried out with random hexamers. Across 54 Vbeta and 13 Jbeta, immunoSEQ multiplex PCR amplified TCR beta CDR3. TCRdb re-analysed the immunoSEQ multiplex PCR reads in MiXCR, keeping a single row per CDR3 protein. The table lists 150,000 to 200,000 distinct CDR3 sequences, over 85% of them singletons. On this clonotype: Its antigen is not known.

The chain has TRBV20-1 and TRBJ1-5, with D possibly TRBD1 on 5 matching bases. The TCR was taken from a human donor in good health. The sequenced sample was CD4+ T cells from PBMCs. The CDR3 bases are TGCAGTGTGGGGGTGGCTAATCAGCCCCAGCATTTT. The encoded protein is CSVGVANQPQHF.